This T cell receptor (beta chain) was identified during a study of type 1 and type 2 diabetes patients. The PCR template was genomic DNA. Multiplex PCR with 30 forward and 13 reverse primers amplified the TCR beta CDR3. TCRdb called the multiplex PCR reads again in MiXCR, with one record for every CDR3 protein. The sample has fewer than 300,000 distinct CDR3 sequences, around 47% seen once. CDR1 is MNHEY, CDR2 SMNVEV, per germline (reference sequence). V was trimmed by 7 bases and J by 6 bases, leaving 10 bases between them. The CDR3 loop spans 12 amino acids. This clonotype was observed a handful of times.

J is TRBJ2-1 and V is TRBV27; no clear D gene. The sequence derives from a young man with type 2 diabetes. Sequencing was performed on peripheral blood mononuclear cells (PBMCs). CDR3 region: CASKGVGNEQFF. CDR3 DNA sequence: TGTGCCAGCAAAGGCGTAGGCAATGAGCAGTTCTTC.